The 24 T cell receptor beta chains given below trace back to one sample, sequenced in a study of radiation and T cells in renal cell carcinoma. Time point specified: blood 4 weeks post-SBRT, at nephrectomy. Sample treatment: 15 Gy SBRT to primary tumor, nephrectomy 4 weeks later. Sequencing was performed with immunoSEQ multiplex PCR; in TCRdb, only in-frame clones are kept and a portion is missing. The profile covers fewer than 200,000 clones, with around 90% appearing a single time and about 11% taken by the ten largest. The specimen comprised blood, sampled from a patient whose treatment included radiotherapy and nephrectomy. The receptors were gathered from a woman aged 45-65 years with renal cell carcinoma.

The chain combines TRBV9 with TRBJ1-2, with TRBD1 matching 10 bases. The CDR3 totals 15 residues. CDR1 and CDR2 from the germline V gene are SGDLS and YYNGEE. The junction had 1 base not matched to a gene; V was cut back by 0 bases and J by 2 bases. In nucleotides, the CDR3 is TGTGCCAGCAGCGTAGTGGGACAGGGGAACTATGGCTACACCTTC. Translated, it gives CASSVVGQGNYGYTF.

The chain carries TRBV6-6 and TRBJ1-2; D is possibly TRBD1 (6 bases). CDR1 is MNHNY, CDR2 SVGAGI, per germline (reference sequence). There are 12 residues in the CDR3. V was cut by 5 bases and J by 4 bases, with 8 bases left in between. CDR3 sequence: CASSLDSYGYTF. Here the CDR3 DNA reads TGTGCCAGCAGTCTGGACAGCTATGGCTACACCTTC.

The J gene is TRBJ2-1, the V gene TRBV19; D is unclear. Germline CDR1 and CDR2: LNHDA and SQIVND (reference sequence). Trimming pared 4 bases from V and 8 bases from J, leaving 6 bases between. The CDR3 runs to 11 residues. CDR3 loop: CASSRAYEQFF. For the CDR3, the DNA is TGTGCCAGTAGTAGGGCCTATGAGCAGTTCTTC.

The chain carries TRBV5-6 and TRBJ1-3; D possibly corresponds to TRBD1 (6 bases). This CDR3 spans 16 amino acids. Trimming removed 3 bases at V and 5 bases at J, with 18 bases between. Germline CDR1 reads SGHDT; CDR2 reads YYEEEE. In DNA, the CDR3 is TGTGCCAGCAGCTCCCCCGGGACACCACTAAGAAACACCATATATTTT. Its translation is CASSSPGTPLRNTIYF.

The chain is built from TRBV6-6 and TRBJ2-1, with 7 bases aligning to TRBD1. The CDR3 sequence is 14 residues long. Germline V gene data show CDR1 as MNHNY and CDR2 as SVGAGI (reference sequence). V was clipped by 8 bases and J by 6 bases; unmatched bases: 10. In DNA, the CDR3 is TGTGCCAGCGATCCCGGGACAGCGCCCAATGAGCAGTTCTTC. Translating gives CASDPGTAPNEQFF.

The chain employs TRBV30 and TRBJ1-1; D remains unclear. This CDR3 region has 14 residues. Germline values: CDR1 GTSNPN, CDR2 SVGIG (reference sequence). V was cut by 7 bases and J by 1 base, with 16 bases left in between. The DNA for the CDR3 is TGTGCCTCCCTGGGCGGGATCGAGAACACTGAAGCTTTCTTT. This gives the protein CASLGGIENTEAFF. Full variable domain (outside the CDR3, taken from reference TRBV30 and TRBJ1-1): SQTIHQWPATLVQPVGSPLSLECTVEGTSNPNLYWYRQAAGRGLQLLFYSVGIGQISSEVPQNLSASRPQDRQFILSSKKLLLSDSGFYLCASLGGIENTEAFFGQGTRLTVV.

J is TRBJ2-3 and V is TRBV27; no firm D call. Germline loops: CDR1 MNHEY, CDR2 SMNVEV (reference sequence). The CDR3 runs to 14 residues. With 3 bases removed from V and 2 bases from J, the gap between germline ends came to 9 bases. The CDR3 protein is CASSLIGSTDTQYF. For the CDR3, the DNA is TGTGCCAGCAGTTTGATCGGGTCCACAGATACGCAGTATTTT.

Only one count was recorded for this clone. V and J are TRBV5-1 and TRBJ2-1; a weak D match, TRBD2 (5 bases). The V end lost 0 bases, the J end lost 6 bases, and 10 bases lay between the germline ends. The germline V gene encodes CDR1 SGHRS and CDR2 YFSETQ. There are 14 residues in the CDR3. Here the CDR3 reads CASSLGFSVNEQFF. DNA for the CDR3: TGCGCCAGCAGCTTGGGGTTTAGCGTCAATGAGCAGTTCTTC.

The V call is TRBV5-4, the J call TRBJ2-1; no clear D gene. The CDR3 loop spans 13 amino acids. Germline V lookup: CDR1 SGHNT, CDR2 YYREEE (reference sequence). V dropped 4 bases and J dropped 7 bases, with 12 bases sitting between them. For the CDR3, the DNA is TGTGCCAGCAGCGGCGAAGGGTTGAATGAGCAGTTCTTC. Translating gives CASSGEGLNEQFF.

This chain links TRBV10-3 with TRBJ2-5; TRBD1 matches 8 bases. V trimming: 3 bases; J trimming: 4 bases; junction bases outside the gene matches: 4. Germline lookup yields CDR1 ENHRY and CDR2 SYGVKD. There are 14 residues in the CDR3. The CDR3 spells CAISDSGGLETQYF. CDR3 sequence (DNA): TGTGCCATCAGTGATTCAGGGGGCCTAGAGACCCAGTACTTC.

The V gene is TRBV6-1, the J gene TRBJ1-5; the D is unclear. The V gene's germline CDR1 is MNHNS and CDR2 SASEGT. There are 15 residues in the CDR3. Trimming stripped 2 bases from V and 2 bases from J, with 10 bases between. This chain's CDR3 is CASSEFVNRNQPQHF. CDR3 DNA sequence: TGTGCCAGCAGTGAATTTGTAAACCGCAATCAGCCCCAGCATTTT.

This chain connects TRBV5-4 to TRBJ1-1, with TRBD1 matching over 7 bases. Germline CDR1 and CDR2: SGHNT and YYREEE (reference sequence). The junction had 9 bases not matched to a gene; V was cut back by 3 bases and J by 7 bases. This CDR3 region has 14 residues. The CDR3 DNA reads as TGTGCCAGCAGCTGGGACAGCACGAGCGATGAAGCTTTCTTT. Residues: CASSWDSTSDEAFF.

The genes are TRBV18 and TRBJ2-6, with D possibly being TRBD1 or TRBD2 (5 bases each). Trimming shortened V by 3 bases and J by 4 bases, and 13 bases separated the two germline ends. The CDR3 is 16 amino acids. Germline loops: CDR1 KGHSH, CDR2 LQKENI. CDR3 protein: CASSPLAGTGANVLTF. In DNA, the CDR3 is TGTGCCAGCTCACCCTTGGCAGGGACGGGGGCCAACGTCCTGACTTTC.

For the CDR3, the DNA is TGTGCCAGTAGTCTAAGGTCGGCTGAAAAACTGTTTTTT. This codes for CASSLRSAEKLFF. The chain couples TRBV19 to TRBJ1-4, with D uncertain. The CDR3 totals 13 residues. The germline gives CDR1 LNHDA, CDR2 SQIVND (reference sequence). Deletions cut 5 bases from V and 7 bases from J, with 11 bases between.

The V gene is TRBV6-1, the J gene TRBJ1-5; perhaps TRBD1 as D (6 bases). The CDR3 covers 14 residues. Trimming took 4 bases from V and 1 from J, leaving 8 bases between them. In germline, CDR1 is MNHNS, CDR2 SASEGT. The chain's CDR3 is CASSGGQSNQPQHF. The CDR3 nucleotides are TGTGCCAGCAGTGGCGGACAGAGCAATCAGCCCCAGCATTTT.

The chain uses TRBV11-2 and TRBJ2-1; TRBD2 aligns across 7 bases. With 8 bases clipped from V and 3 bases from J, the junction kept 1 base outside the gene matches. Germline V gene data show CDR1 as SGHAT and CDR2 as FQNNGV. This CDR3 spans 12 amino acids. DNA of the CDR3: TGTGCCAGCCCTAGCGGCTACAATGAGCAGTTCTTC. It codes for CASPSGYNEQFF. Full variable domain (missing parts from reference TRBV11-2 and TRBJ2-1): EAGVAQSPRYKIIEKRQSVAFWCNPISGHATLYWYQQILGQGPKLLIQFQNNGVVDDSQLPKDRFSAERLKGVDSTLKIQPAKLEDSAVYLCASPSGYNEQFFGPGTRLTVL.

The chain recombines TRBV9 with TRBJ2-5; D possibly corresponds to TRBD1 (5 bases). The germline V and J ends were trimmed by 0 bases and 5 bases, with 11 bases remaining between them. Germline V lookup: CDR1 SGDLS, CDR2 YYNGEE. This CDR3 is built from 14 residues. The CDR3 is CASSVGPGWETQYF. CDR3 coding DNA: TGTGCCAGCAGCGTAGGTCCAGGGTGGGAGACCCAGTACTTC.

This chain connects TRBV2 to TRBJ1-6; the D gene is possibly TRBD1 (5 bases). Germline V gives CDR1 SNHLY, CDR2 FYNNEI. V was shortened by 4 bases and J by 7 bases, with 14 bases between the two germline ends. This CDR3 contains 15 residues. The CDR3 region has the DNA TGTGCCAGCAGTGGATGGGGCATGGGGAATTCACCCCTCCACTTT. Protein product: CASSGWGMGNSPLHF.

The genes are TRBV29-1 and TRBJ1-1, with D hard to call. CDR3 length: 14 amino acids. The germline gives CDR1 SQVTM, CDR2 ANQGSEA. The ends were cut back, 6 bases at V and 1 base at J, with 15 bases in the middle. The DNA of the CDR3 is TGCAGCGTGCACCAGGAACCCCAGAACACTGAAGCTTTCTTT. It is translated as CSVHQEPQNTEAFF.

The V gene is TRBV6-5, the J gene TRBJ2-3; 7 nucleotides agree with TRBD2. The V gene end was trimmed by 5 bases and the J gene end by 0 bases; junction bases not matched to a gene: 5. The length of the CDR3 is 15 residues. Germline lookup yields CDR1 MNHEY and CDR2 SVGAGI. CDR3 sequence: CASSPQRGSTDTQYF. CDR3 DNA: TGTGCCAGCAGTCCCCAGCGGGGAAGCACAGATACGCAGTATTTT.

The chain's CDR3 is CASSLVAGQYEQYF. DNA for the CDR3: TGTGCCAGCAGCTTAGTTGCCGGGCAATACGAGCAGTACTTC. The chain combines TRBV7-2 with TRBJ2-7; D uncertain. With 1 base removed from V and 4 bases from J, the gap between germline ends came to 11 bases. Germline assignment: CDR1 SGHTA and CDR2 FQGNSA. The CDR3 is made up of 14 amino acids.

The rearrangement links TRBV11-2 to TRBJ2-7; 8 positions match TRBD2. CDR1 and CDR2 from the germline V gene are SGHAT and FQNNGV. V dropped 5 bases and J dropped 4; count of bases not matched to a gene: 13. This CDR3 has 16 amino acids. The CDR3 DNA follows: TGTGCCAGCAGCCCCAGAGGGGGGACTAGGGAATACGAGCAGTACTTC. It is translated as CASSPRGGTREYEQYF.

This rearrangement joins TRBV9 to TRBJ2-7; D may correspond to TRBD1 or TRBD2 (5 bases each). This CDR3 has 15 amino acids. Germline values: CDR1 SGDLS, CDR2 YYNGEE. V gave up 0 bases and J gave up 2 bases, with 12 bases separating them. CDR3 in DNA: TGTGCCAGCAGCGTAGGGGGACCCCCAACCTACGAGCAGTACTTC. Its translation is CASSVGGPPTYEQYF.

The rearrangement joins TRBV7-2 to TRBJ2-1; the D is unclear. Germline lookup yields CDR1 SGHTA and CDR2 FQGNSA. The CDR3 loop spans 13 amino acids. V was trimmed by 2 bases and J by 5 bases, leaving 7 bases between them. Written as DNA, the CDR3 is TGTGCCAGCAGCTTAAATGGGGACAATGAGCAGTTCTTC. It translates to CASSLNGDNEQFF.